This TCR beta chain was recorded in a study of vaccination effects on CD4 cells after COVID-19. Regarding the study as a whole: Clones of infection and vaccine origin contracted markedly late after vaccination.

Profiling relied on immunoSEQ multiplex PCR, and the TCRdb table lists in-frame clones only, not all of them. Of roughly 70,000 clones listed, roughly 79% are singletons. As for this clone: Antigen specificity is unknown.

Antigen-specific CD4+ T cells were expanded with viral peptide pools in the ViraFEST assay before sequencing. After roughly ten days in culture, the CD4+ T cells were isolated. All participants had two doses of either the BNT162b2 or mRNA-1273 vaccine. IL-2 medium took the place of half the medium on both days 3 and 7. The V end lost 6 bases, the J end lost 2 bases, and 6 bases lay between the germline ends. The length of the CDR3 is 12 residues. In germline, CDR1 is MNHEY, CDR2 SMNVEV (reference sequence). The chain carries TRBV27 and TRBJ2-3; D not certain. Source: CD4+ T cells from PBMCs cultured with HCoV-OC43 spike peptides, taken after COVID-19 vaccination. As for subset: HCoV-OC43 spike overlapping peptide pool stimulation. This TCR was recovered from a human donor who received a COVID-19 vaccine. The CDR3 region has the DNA TGTGCCAGCAGCCGTAACACAGATACGCAGTATTTT. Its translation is CASSRNTDTQYF.